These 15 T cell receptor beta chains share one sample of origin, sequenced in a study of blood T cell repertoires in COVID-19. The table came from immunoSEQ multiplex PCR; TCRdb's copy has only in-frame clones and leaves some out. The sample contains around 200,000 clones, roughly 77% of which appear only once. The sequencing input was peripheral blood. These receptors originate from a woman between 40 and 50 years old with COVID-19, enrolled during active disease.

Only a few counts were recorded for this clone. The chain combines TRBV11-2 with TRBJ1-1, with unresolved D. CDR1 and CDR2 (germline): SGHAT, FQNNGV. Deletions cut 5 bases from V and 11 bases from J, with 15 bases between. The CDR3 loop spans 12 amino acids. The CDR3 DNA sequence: TGTGCCAGCAGCCCAACCGGGAGTTGGGCTTTCTTT. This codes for CASSPTGSWAFF.

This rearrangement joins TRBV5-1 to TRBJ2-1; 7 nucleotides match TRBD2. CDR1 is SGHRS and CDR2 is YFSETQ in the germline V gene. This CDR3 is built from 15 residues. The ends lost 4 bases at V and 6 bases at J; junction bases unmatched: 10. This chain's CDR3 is CASSHGLDGGNEQFF. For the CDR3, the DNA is TGCGCCAGCAGCCATGGACTAGATGGAGGCAATGAGCAGTTCTTC.

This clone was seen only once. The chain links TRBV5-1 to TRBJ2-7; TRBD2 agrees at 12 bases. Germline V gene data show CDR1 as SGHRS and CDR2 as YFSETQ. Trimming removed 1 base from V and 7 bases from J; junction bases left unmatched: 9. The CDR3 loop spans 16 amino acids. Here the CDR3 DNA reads TGCGCCAGCAGCTTGCTAGCGGGAGGGGGACTGGGTGAGCAGTACTTC. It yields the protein CASSLLAGGGLGEQYF.

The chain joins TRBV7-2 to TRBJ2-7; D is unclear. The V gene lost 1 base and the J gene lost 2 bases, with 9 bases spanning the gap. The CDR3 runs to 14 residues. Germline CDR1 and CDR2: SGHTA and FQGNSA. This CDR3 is CASSLVMGTYEQYF. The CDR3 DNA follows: TGTGCCAGCAGCTTAGTGATGGGCACCTACGAGCAGTACTTC.

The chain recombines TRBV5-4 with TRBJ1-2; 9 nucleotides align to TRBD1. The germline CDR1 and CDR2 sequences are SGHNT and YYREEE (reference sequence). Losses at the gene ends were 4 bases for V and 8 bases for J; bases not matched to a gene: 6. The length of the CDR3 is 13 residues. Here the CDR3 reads CASSQNGQGGYTF. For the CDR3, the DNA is TGTGCCAGCAGCCAGAACGGACAGGGGGGCTACACCTTC.

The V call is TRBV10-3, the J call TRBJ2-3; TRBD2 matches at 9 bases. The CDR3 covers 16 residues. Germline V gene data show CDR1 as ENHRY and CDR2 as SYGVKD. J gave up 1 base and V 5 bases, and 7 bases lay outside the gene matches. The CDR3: CAISILAGVGTDTQYF. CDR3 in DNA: TGTGCCATCAGTATCTTAGCGGGAGTCGGCACAGATACGCAGTATTTT.

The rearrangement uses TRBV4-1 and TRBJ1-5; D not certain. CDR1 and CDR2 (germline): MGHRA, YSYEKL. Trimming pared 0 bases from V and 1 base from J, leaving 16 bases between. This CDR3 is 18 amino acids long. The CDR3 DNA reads TGCGCCAGCAGCCAAGATAGTTGGACTGGGTACAGCAATCAGCCCCAGCATTTT. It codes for CASSQDSWTGYSNQPQHF.

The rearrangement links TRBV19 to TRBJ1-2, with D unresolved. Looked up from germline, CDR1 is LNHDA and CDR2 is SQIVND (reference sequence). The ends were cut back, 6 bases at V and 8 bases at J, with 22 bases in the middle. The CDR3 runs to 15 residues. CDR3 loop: CASRTRHAMAIGYTF. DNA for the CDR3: TGTGCCAGTAGGACTCGTCACGCTATGGCCATCGGCTACACCTTC. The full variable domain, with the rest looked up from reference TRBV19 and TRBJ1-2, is DGGITQSPKYLFRKEGQNVTLSCEQNLNHDAMYWYRQDPGQGLRLIYYSQIVNDFQKGDIAEGYSVSREKKESFPLTVTSAQKNPTAFYLCASRTRHAMAIGYTFGSGTRLTVV.

CDR3 in DNA: TGTGCCAGCAGGGCACAGAGTCCCGAGCAGTACTTC. Amino acids: CASRAQSPEQYF. The chain joins TRBV2 to TRBJ2-7; D gene ambiguous. From germline, CDR1 is SNHLY and CDR2 FYNNEI. Trimming stripped 6 bases from V and 6 bases from J, with 12 bases between. The CDR3 contains 12 residues.

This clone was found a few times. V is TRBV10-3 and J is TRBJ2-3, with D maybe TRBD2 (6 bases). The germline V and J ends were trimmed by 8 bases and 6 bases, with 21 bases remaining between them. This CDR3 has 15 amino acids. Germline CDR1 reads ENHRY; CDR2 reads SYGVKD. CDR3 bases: TGTGCCATCTCGGGCGGGACTGCAACCGTGGATACGCAGTATTTT. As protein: CAISGGTATVDTQYF.

CDR3 protein: CASSPSGSPLHF. The CDR3 bases are TGTGCCAGCAGTCCTAGCGGGTCACCCCTCCACTTT. This chain uses TRBV27 with TRBJ1-6, with D unresolved. The germline CDR1 and CDR2 sequences are MNHEY and SMNVEV (reference sequence). The CDR3 length is 12 residues. Trimming removed 5 bases at V and 10 bases at J, with 9 bases between.

The CDR3 nucleotides read TGTGCCAGCAAGGGGACAGGGGCTCGTGAGCAGTACTTC. Translating it yields CASKGTGAREQYF. The chain joins TRBV12-3 or TRBV12-4 to TRBJ2-7; TRBD1 agrees at 10 bases. The ends lost 7 bases at V and 7 bases at J; junction bases unmatched: 7. The CDR3 sequence is 13 residues long.

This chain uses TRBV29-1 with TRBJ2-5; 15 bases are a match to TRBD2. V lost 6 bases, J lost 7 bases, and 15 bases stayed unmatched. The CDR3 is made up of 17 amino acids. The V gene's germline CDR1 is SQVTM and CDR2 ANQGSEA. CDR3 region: CSVDRTSGRANFGTQYF. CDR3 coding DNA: TGCAGCGTCGATAGGACTAGCGGGAGGGCCAATTTTGGGACCCAGTACTTC.

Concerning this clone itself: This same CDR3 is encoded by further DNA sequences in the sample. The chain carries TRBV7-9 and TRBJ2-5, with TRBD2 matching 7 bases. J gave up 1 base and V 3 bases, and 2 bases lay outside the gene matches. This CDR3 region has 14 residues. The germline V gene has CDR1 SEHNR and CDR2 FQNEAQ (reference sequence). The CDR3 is CASSLIAGQETQYF. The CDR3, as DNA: TGTGCCAGCAGCTTGATAGCGGGCCAAGAGACCCAGTACTTC.

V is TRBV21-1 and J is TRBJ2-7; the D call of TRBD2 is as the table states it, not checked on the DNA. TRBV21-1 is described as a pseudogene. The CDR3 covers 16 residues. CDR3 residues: CASSKGDGGRAYEQYF. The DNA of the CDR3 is TGTGCCAGCAGCAAAGGAGATGGCGGGAGGGCCTACGAGCAGTACTTC.